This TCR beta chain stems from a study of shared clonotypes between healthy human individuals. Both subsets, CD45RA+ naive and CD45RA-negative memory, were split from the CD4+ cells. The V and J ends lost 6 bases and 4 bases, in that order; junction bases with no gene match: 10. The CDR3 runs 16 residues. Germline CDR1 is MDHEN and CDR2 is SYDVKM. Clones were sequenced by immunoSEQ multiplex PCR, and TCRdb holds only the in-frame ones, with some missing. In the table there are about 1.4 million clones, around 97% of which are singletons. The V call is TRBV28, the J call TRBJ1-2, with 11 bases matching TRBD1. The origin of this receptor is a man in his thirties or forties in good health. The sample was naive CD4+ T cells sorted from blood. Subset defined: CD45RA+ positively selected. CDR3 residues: CASRDPGTGGSYGYTF. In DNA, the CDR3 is TGTGCCAGCAGAGACCCCGGGACAGGGGGGAGCTATGGCTACACCTTC.